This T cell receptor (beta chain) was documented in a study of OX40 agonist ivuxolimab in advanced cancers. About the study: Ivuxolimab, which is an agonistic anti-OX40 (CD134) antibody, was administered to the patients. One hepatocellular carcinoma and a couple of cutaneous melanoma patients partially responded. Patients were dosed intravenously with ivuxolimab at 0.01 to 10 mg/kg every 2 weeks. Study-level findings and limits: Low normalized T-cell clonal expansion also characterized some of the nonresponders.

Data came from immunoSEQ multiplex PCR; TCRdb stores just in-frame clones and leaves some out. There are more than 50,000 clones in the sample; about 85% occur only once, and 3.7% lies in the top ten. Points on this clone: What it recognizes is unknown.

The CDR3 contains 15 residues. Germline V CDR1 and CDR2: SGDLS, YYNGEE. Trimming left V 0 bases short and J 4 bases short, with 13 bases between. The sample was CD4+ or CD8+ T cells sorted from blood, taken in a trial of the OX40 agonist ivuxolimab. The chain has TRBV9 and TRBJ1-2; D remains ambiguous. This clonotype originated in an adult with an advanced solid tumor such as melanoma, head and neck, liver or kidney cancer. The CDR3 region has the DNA TGTGCCAGCAGCGTAGAGGCGGACCTCTTCTATGGCTACACCTTC. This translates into CASSVEADLFYGYTF. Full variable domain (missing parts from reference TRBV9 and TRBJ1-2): DSGVTQTPKHLITATGQRVTLRCSPRSGDLSVYWYQQSLDQGLQFLIQYYNGEERAKGNILERFSAQQFPDLHSELNLSSLELGDSALYFCASSVEADLFYGYTFGSGTRLTVV.